The 15 T cell receptor beta chains presented below share a single source sample, sequenced in a study of tumor and adjacent non-tumor tissue in lung cancer. This sample's RNA came from whole unsorted tissue. A modified ARM-PCR protocol with three rounds of nested PCR amplified TCRbeta. MiXCR, applied by TCRdb to the multiplex PCR reads, yields one record per CDR3 protein. The table has about 85,000 distinct CDR3 sequences, roughly 62% seen once. Sequenced sample: lung tumor tissue. The receptors here all came from a man between 65 and 80 years old with non-small cell lung cancer.

This clonotype was picked up many times. The chain uses TRBV12-3 or TRBV12-4 and TRBJ2-7; D may match TRBD1 or TRBD2 (5 bases each). V lost 2 bases and J 0 bases, leaving 8 bases between the germline ends. The length of the CDR3 is 14 residues. CDR3 nucleotide sequence: TGTGCCAGCAGTTTAAAGGGGACCTCCTACGAGCAGTACTTC. This codes for CASSLKGTSYEQYF.

The V and J genes are TRBV5-4 and TRBJ2-7; D ambiguous. Trimming pared 4 bases from V and 2 bases from J, leaving 16 bases between. Per the germline V gene, CDR1 is SGHNT and CDR2 is YYREEE (reference sequence). This CDR3 spans 15 amino acids. Here the CDR3 reads CASSRWARTAYEQYF. The CDR3 DNA is TGTGCCAGCAGCCGATGGGCCAGGACGGCCTACGAGCAGTACTTC.

A remark on this clonotype: At one end, the junction sequence differs from germline, possibly due to a read error. The chain links TRBV11-2 to TRBJ2-2; possible D gene TRBD2, 5 bases. CDR1 is SGHAT and CDR2 is FQNNGV in the germline V gene. The CDR3 runs to 14 residues. The CDR3, as DNA: TGTGCCAGCAGCTTAGGAGGGAATGCCGGGGAGCTGATTTTT. Its protein is CASSLGGNAGELIF.

This clonotype has ten or more counts. The chain uses TRBV5-6 and TRBJ2-3; D is unresolved. This CDR3 has 14 amino acids. The ends were cut back, 7 bases at V and 0 bases at J, with 12 bases in the middle. Germline-derived CDR1 and CDR2 are SGHDT and YYEEEE. CDR3 amino acids: CASDVGLSTDTQYF. As DNA, the CDR3 is TGTGCCAGCGACGTAGGTCTAAGCACAGATACGCAGTATTTT.

The J gene is TRBJ1-4, the V gene TRBV4-1; unclear D gene. Germline values: CDR1 MGHRA, CDR2 YSYEKL. V lost 2 bases to trimming and J lost 1 base, with 8 bases between them. There are 15 residues in the CDR3. CDR3 bases: TGCGCCAGCAGCCAAAGGAGAGTAACTAATGAAAAACTGTTTTTT. It codes for CASSQRRVTNEKLFF.

This clonotype was seen only once. The germline gene is not matched at one end of the junction; a read error may be the cause. J is TRBJ2-7 and V is TRBV11-2; no definite D call. This CDR3 spans 13 amino acids. Germline values: CDR1 SGHAT, CDR2 FQNNGV. The CDR3: CARSRSRTTEQYF. DNA of the CDR3: TGTGCCAGGAGCCGATCAAGGACGACCGAGCAATACTTC.

On this clonotype: This could be a read error, since a much larger clone is one nucleotide away. The conserved final phenylalanine or tryptophan is absent from the CDR3, which likely points to a read error. V gene TRBV12-3 or TRBV12-4 combines with J gene TRBJ2-7, with 8 nucleotides matching TRBD1. V trimming: 6 bases; J trimming: 2 bases; junction bases outside the gene matches: 6. This CDR3 is 14 amino acids long. CDR3 nucleotide sequence: TGTGCCAGCAGCAAGACAGGGGATGCCTACGAGCAGTACCTC. It is translated as CASSKTGDAYEQYL.

About this clonotype: Without the conserved terminal phenylalanine or tryptophan, this CDR3 likely stems from a read error. The V call is TRBV6-1, the J call TRBJ1-1; D is ambiguous. Trimming removed 8 bases from V and 6 bases from J, with 16 bases in between. The CDR3 contains 13 residues. Germline V CDR1 and CDR2: MNHNS, SASEGT. DNA for the CDR3: TGTGCCAGCGTAGGGCGAAGTAACGCTGAAGCTTTCTTA. This encodes CASVGRSNAEAFL.

This clonotype is medium-sized. The gene calls are TRBV28 and TRBJ2-7; either TRBD1 or TRBD2 may supply D (6 bases each). V lost 3 bases and J 2 bases, leaving 14 bases between the germline ends. CDR3 length: 15 amino acids. Germline V gene data show CDR1 as MDHEN and CDR2 as SYDVKM. CDR3 sequence reads: CASSFGGASAYEQYF. CDR3 DNA: TGTGCCAGCAGTTTCGGGGGCGCCAGCGCCTACGAGCAGTACTTC.

Comment on this clonotype: This likely comes from a read error, as the CDR3 has no conserved phenylalanine or tryptophan at its end. V gene TRBV11-1 combines with J gene TRBJ2-3; D is possibly TRBD1 (5 bases). Germline values: CDR1 SGHAT, CDR2 FQDESV (reference sequence). This CDR3 spans 14 amino acids. The CDR3 nucleotides read TGTGCCAGCAGATTAGACAGCCCCACAGATACGCAGTATCTT. Amino acid sequence: CASRLDSPTDTQYL.

This clonotype showed up many times. The chain employs TRBV28 and TRBJ2-7, with D uncertain. V lost 5 bases, J lost 7 bases, and 9 bases lay in between. The CDR3 is 11 residues long. Germline V gene lookup returns CDR1 MDHEN and CDR2 SYDVKM. In nucleotides, the CDR3 is TGTGCCAGCAGTACCCCTAGGGAGCAGTACTTC. Protein: CASSTPREQYF.

V and J are TRBV11-2 and TRBJ2-3, with 8 nucleotides matching TRBD2. Germline V CDR1 and CDR2: SGHAT, FQNNGV. V was clipped by 4 bases and J by 4 bases; unmatched bases: 10. This CDR3 contains 16 residues. The CDR3 loop is CASSSDRMTSADTQYF. The CDR3 nucleotides read TGTGCCAGCAGCTCAGACAGGATGACTAGCGCAGATACGCAGTATTTT.

On this clonotype: The missing conserved phenylalanine or tryptophan at the end of this CDR3 makes a read error likely. The CDR3 DNA is TGCAGTGCCTCAGACGGAAGGATCACAGATACGCAGTATGTT. Translating gives CSASDGRITDTQYV. V is TRBV20-1 and J is TRBJ2-3; D gene ambiguous. CDR3 length: 14 residues. Germline CDR1 is DFQATT and CDR2 is SNEGSKA (reference sequence). Trimming removed 6 bases from V and 2 bases from J, with 15 bases in between.

This clonotype has a count of ten or more. The CDR3 coding sequence is TGTGCCTGGTGTTGGAGGGAGAGCACTGAAGCTTTCTTT. Amino acid sequence: CAWCWRESTEAFF. The gene calls are TRBV30 and TRBJ1-1; D gene unclear. Trimming shortened V by 5 bases and J by 4 bases, and 14 bases separated the two germline ends. Germline CDR1 reads GTSNPN; CDR2 reads SVGIG (reference sequence). The CDR3 is 13 residues long. Combining the CDR3 with reference TRBV30 and TRBJ1-1 gives the whole variable domain SQTIHQWPATLVQPVGSPLSLECTVEGTSNPNLYWYRQAAGRGLQLLFYSVGIGQISSEVPQNLSASRPQDRQFILSSKKLLLSDSGFYLCAWCWRESTEAFFGQGTRLTVV.

To note about this clonotype: The CDR3 does not end in the conserved phenylalanine or tryptophan, so this is likely a read error. This rearrangement joins TRBV12-3 or TRBV12-4 to TRBJ1-5, with unresolved D. V was trimmed by 3 bases and J by 2 bases, leaving 11 bases between them. This CDR3 comprises 15 residues. In DNA, the CDR3 is TGTGCCAGCAGTTTCGGCACTATGGGCAATCAGCCCCAGCATCTT. Residues: CASSFGTMGNQPQHL.